This entry concerns a single T cell receptor beta chain. What it binds is not known. The diagnoses drew upon clinical symptoms, serum thyroxine and TRAb, thyroid ultrasound and orbital computed tomography. The sample belongs to a study of T cells in Graves' hyperthyroidism and ophthalmopathy. V shed 3 bases and J shed 4 bases, with 16 bases lying between them. This CDR3 is built from 15 residues. Germline CDR1 and CDR2: MNHGY and SVAAGI. The study's findings and limits: Classification by a 13 V-J model distinguished ophthalmopathy from stable hyperthyroidism. Most expanded thyroid clonotypes above 0.001 also appeared in blood.

RNA transcripts gave rise to amplified TCR beta CDR3 regions. First-round RT-PCR targeting the TCR CDR3 was performed with the HTBI primer set. MiXCR, applied by TCRdb to the multiplex PCR reads, yields one record per CDR3 protein. The sample lists a few hundred thousand distinct CDR3 sequences; around 20% were seen once. The sequence derives from a man aged 25 to 45 with Graves' ophthalmopathy. Sequencing was performed on blood. The chain links TRBV6-9 to TRBJ2-7; tentative D call: TRBD2 (7 bases). Here the CDR3 reads CASSYEGGGWYEQYF. As DNA, the CDR3 is TGTGCCAGCAGTTACGAGGGGGGGGGTTGGTACGAGCAGTACTTC.